Each of the 18 T cell receptor beta chains below was sequenced from the same sample in a study of T cells in Graves' hyperthyroidism and ophthalmopathy. TCR beta CDR3 regions were amplified from RNA. The study used the HTBI primer set for a first-round RT-PCR of the TCR CDR3. MiXCR, run by TCRdb on the multiplex PCR reads, gives a single entry per CDR3 protein. Of about 710,000 distinct CDR3 sequences detected, 15% to 20% appear once; the ten largest clones hold around 8.1%. The sample was blood. The receptor set was obtained from a man aged 18 to 30 with Graves' hyperthyroidism.

This clonotype was recorded a few times. The chain carries TRBV11-2 and TRBJ2-2; 11 bases are a match to TRBD2. V gave up 6 bases and J gave up 5 bases; unmatched junction bases: 5. This CDR3 is 15 amino acids long. CDR1 is SGHAT and CDR2 is FQNNGV in the germline V gene. CDR3 sequence: CASRRLAGKTGELFF. The DNA for the CDR3 is TGTGCCAGCAGGCGACTAGCGGGAAAAACCGGGGAGCTGTTTTTT.

This clonotype has ten or more counts. The rearrangement links TRBV28 to TRBJ2-1, with 11 nucleotides matching TRBD2. The V and J ends lost 3 bases and 9 bases, in that order; junction bases with no gene match: 16. CDR1 is MDHEN, CDR2 SYDVKM, per germline. The length of the CDR3 is 18 residues. The CDR3 reads CASSFPPGTSGRRGEQFF. The CDR3 DNA sequence: TGTGCCAGCAGTTTCCCGCCCGGGACTAGCGGAAGGCGTGGTGAGCAGTTCTTC.

Ten or more counts support this clonotype. The chain has TRBV27 and TRBJ2-4, with no clear D. Germline lookup yields CDR1 MNHEY and CDR2 SMNVEV (reference sequence). Trimming cost V 5 bases and J 6 bases, with 23 bases left between them. CDR3 length: 17 residues. In nucleotides, the CDR3 is TGTGCCAGCAGTCCACTACCCCGTACCCCCACGGGAAACATTCAGTACTTC. Encoded protein: CASSPLPRTPTGNIQYF.

The table lists this clonotype with a few counts. The chain uses TRBV12-3 or TRBV12-4 and TRBJ2-3; 12 nucleotides align to TRBD2. The length of the CDR3 is 20 residues. With 5 bases clipped from V and 4 bases from J, the junction kept 19 bases outside the gene matches. The CDR3 region is CASSPKGRSTSGRSADTQYF. The CDR3 DNA reads as TGTGCCAGCAGTCCCAAAGGGCGGTCAACTAGCGGGAGGTCGGCAGATACGCAGTATTTT.

This clonotype appeared many times. The chain joins TRBV29-1 to TRBJ1-2, with 9 bases fitting TRBD1. Trimming at V came to 6 bases and at J to 5 bases, leaving 4 bases not matched to a gene. The CDR3 contains 12 residues. CDR1 and CDR2 from the germline V gene are SQVTM and ANQGSEA. In DNA form, the CDR3 reads TGCAGCGTGGGACAGGGAATGTATGGCTACACCTTC. Protein product: CSVGQGMYGYTF.

In its sample, this clonotype was seen many times. The junction and the germline gene differ at one end; a read error may be behind it. The chain carries TRBV28 and TRBJ2-1; D is tentatively TRBD1 or TRBD2 (5 bases each). Germline V gene data show CDR1 as MDHEN and CDR2 as SYDVKM. The CDR3 loop spans 14 amino acids. Here the CDR3 DNA reads TGTGCCAGCAGTTCGGGACCCTCCCACAATGAGCAGTTCTTC. This codes for CASSSGPSHNEQFF.

As for this clonotype: A read error may be the cause here, since a much bigger clone is one base away. The chain combines TRBV12-3 or TRBV12-4 with TRBJ2-3; 8 bases align to TRBD1. CDR3 length: 14 residues. CDR3 sequence reads: CASSLSQGADTKYF. DNA for the CDR3: TGTGCCAGCAGTTTGTCGCAGGGGGCAGATACGAAGTATTTT.

A few counts support this clonotype. The chain is built from TRBV20-1 and TRBJ1-4, with unresolved D. Germline V lookup: CDR1 DFQATT, CDR2 SNEGSKA (reference sequence). The germline V and J ends were trimmed by 0 bases and 8 bases, with 16 bases remaining between them. This CDR3 is 15 amino acids long. The DNA of the CDR3 is TGCAGTGCTAGAGAATCCCCAGGCCGAGAGGAAAAACTGTTTTTT. Residues: CSARESPGREEKLFF.

The chain recombines TRBV12-3 or TRBV12-4 with TRBJ1-5, with a tentative D call TRBD1 (5 bases). CDR3 length equals 14 residues. V lost 7 bases, J lost 1 base, and 11 bases lay in between. Here the CDR3 reads CASNWGSSNQPQHF. DNA of the CDR3: TGTGCCAGCAACTGGGGGTCAAGCAATCAGCCCCAGCATTTT.

This clonotype was picked up a small number of times. The chain joins TRBV25-1 to TRBJ2-7; 8 nucleotides match TRBD2. V was pared by 2 bases and J by 5 bases, with 14 bases of the junction left unmatched. The CDR3 is made up of 17 amino acids. Germline loops: CDR1 MGHDK, CDR2 SYGVNS. Here the CDR3 reads CASSEVVSAGARDEQYF. CDR3 coding DNA: TGTGCCAGCAGTGAAGTGGTGTCAGCGGGAGCCCGGGACGAGCAGTACTTC.

The CDR3 DNA sequence: TGTGCCAGCAGTTCCAGCGTGAAGACCCAGTACTTC. This sequence encodes CASSSSVKTQYF. The chain couples TRBV28 to TRBJ2-5; D remains ambiguous. V lost 4 bases and J lost 6, with 9 bases in between. There are 12 residues in the CDR3. Germline CDR1 is MDHEN and CDR2 is SYDVKM.

This clonotype occurred a few times. This could be a read error, since a much larger clone is one nucleotide away. The V gene is TRBV28, the J gene TRBJ2-7, with 8 bases aligning to TRBD1. Looked up from germline, CDR1 is MDHEN and CDR2 is SYDVKM. The junction had 13 bases not matched to a gene; V was cut back by 6 bases and J by 3 bases. CDR3 length: 16 amino acids. The CDR3 DNA reads TGTGCCAGCAGCCTGGAGGGTGGGACAGGACGCTACGAGCAGTACTTC. As protein: CASSLEGGTGRYEQYF.

Ten or more counts support this clonotype. V and J are TRBV30 and TRBJ2-7; D gene ambiguous. Per the germline V gene, CDR1 is GTSNPN and CDR2 is SVGIG (reference sequence). The CDR3 runs 12 residues. The V gene lost 0 bases and the J gene lost 3 bases, with 6 bases spanning the gap. CDR3 region: CAWSVQGYEQYF. Here the CDR3 DNA reads TGTGCCTGGAGTGTGCAAGGCTACGAGCAGTACTTC.

This clonotype was observed at least ten times. V gene TRBV20-1 combines with J gene TRBJ1-1; no definite D call. Germline V gives CDR1 DFQATT, CDR2 SNEGSKA (reference sequence). Trimming took off 0 bases at V and 7 bases at J, with 18 bases between the two ends. The CDR3 has 15 residues. The CDR3 region is CSARDSRRAGYEAFF. As DNA, the CDR3 is TGCAGTGCTAGAGATTCAAGGAGGGCCGGCTATGAAGCTTTCTTT.

V is TRBV29-1 and J is TRBJ1-3; D is unclear. Germline CDR1 reads SQVTM; CDR2 reads ANQGSEA. V shed 6 bases and J shed 2 bases, with 14 bases lying between them. This CDR3 spans 14 amino acids. CDR3 in DNA: TGCAGCGTCGCGTTGGGAGATCCTGGAAACACCATATATTTT. It codes for CSVALGDPGNTIYF.

A note on this clonotype: This may arise from a read error, as a much more abundant clone is one base away. CDR3: CASSPLLEQYF. CDR3 nucleotide sequence: TGTGCCAGCAGTCCCCTCCTCGAGCAGTACTTC. The chain recombines TRBV28 with TRBJ2-7, with D hard to call. This CDR3 contains 11 residues. Germline CDR1 MDHEN, CDR2 SYDVKM. Trimming pared 5 bases from V and 6 bases from J, leaving 8 bases between.

The chain links TRBV29-1 to TRBJ2-1; TRBD2 matches at 11 bases. V lost 3 bases and J lost 4; bases outside the gene matches: 5. Per germline, CDR1 SQVTM and CDR2 ANQGSEA. This CDR3 region has 15 residues. CDR3 in DNA: TGCAGCGTTGATCCTAGCGGGAGGATTTACAATGAGCAGTTCTTC. Its translation: CSVDPSGRIYNEQFF.

This clonotype was counted many times. This sequence joins TRBV30 and TRBJ2-5; perhaps TRBD2 as D (5 bases). CDR1 is GTSNPN, CDR2 SVGIG, per germline (reference sequence). V was trimmed by 0 bases and J by 3 bases, leaving 8 bases between them. CDR3 size: 13 residues. The CDR3 DNA sequence: TGTGCCTGGAGTGTATGGGAGAAAGAGACCCAGTACTTC. Its translation: CAWSVWEKETQYF.